The following is a TCR beta chain sequence with its context. Its antigen is not identified. This sample was included in a study of T cell responses to AZD1222 COVID-19 vaccine. The CDR3 covers 15 residues. The ends were cut back, 3 bases at V and 0 bases at J, with 8 bases in the middle. Germline loops: CDR1 SGHTA, CDR2 FQGNSA. Overall study findings and caveats: Reports indicate that nearly half of spike-specific TCRs are directed at unmutated variant regions. Among vaccine-associated CD4 TCRs, coverage spanned spike, with dominance at 160-218 and 743-854.

The protocol was immunoSEQ multiplex PCR, while the TCRdb copy is restricted to in-frame clones and leaves out a portion. The sample shows 84,000 or so clones, approximately 86% of them seen only once. Specimen: peripheral blood, collected on day 0 of AZD1222 vaccination. The clonotype was recovered from an adult in good health. The J gene is TRBJ1-4, the V gene TRBV7-2; D gene uncertain. The CDR3 DNA is TGTGCCAGCAGCTTTGACCCTGCAACTAATGAAAAACTGTTTTTT. Translation gives CASSFDPATNEKLFF.